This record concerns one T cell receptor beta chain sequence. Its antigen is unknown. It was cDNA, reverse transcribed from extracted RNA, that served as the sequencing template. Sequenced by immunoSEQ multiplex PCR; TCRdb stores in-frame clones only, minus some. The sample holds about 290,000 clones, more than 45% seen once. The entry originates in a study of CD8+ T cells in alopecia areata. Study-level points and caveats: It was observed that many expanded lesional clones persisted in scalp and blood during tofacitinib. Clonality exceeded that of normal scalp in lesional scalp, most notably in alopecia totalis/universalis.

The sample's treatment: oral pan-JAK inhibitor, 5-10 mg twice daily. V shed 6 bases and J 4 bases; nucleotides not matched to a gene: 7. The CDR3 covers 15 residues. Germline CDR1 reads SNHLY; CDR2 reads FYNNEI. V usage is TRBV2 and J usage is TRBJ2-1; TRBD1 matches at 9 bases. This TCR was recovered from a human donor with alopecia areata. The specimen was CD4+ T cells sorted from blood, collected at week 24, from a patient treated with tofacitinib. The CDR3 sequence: CASRDNRGRYNEQFF. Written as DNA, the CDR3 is TGTGCCAGCAGGGACAACAGGGGGCGTTACAATGAGCAGTTCTTC.